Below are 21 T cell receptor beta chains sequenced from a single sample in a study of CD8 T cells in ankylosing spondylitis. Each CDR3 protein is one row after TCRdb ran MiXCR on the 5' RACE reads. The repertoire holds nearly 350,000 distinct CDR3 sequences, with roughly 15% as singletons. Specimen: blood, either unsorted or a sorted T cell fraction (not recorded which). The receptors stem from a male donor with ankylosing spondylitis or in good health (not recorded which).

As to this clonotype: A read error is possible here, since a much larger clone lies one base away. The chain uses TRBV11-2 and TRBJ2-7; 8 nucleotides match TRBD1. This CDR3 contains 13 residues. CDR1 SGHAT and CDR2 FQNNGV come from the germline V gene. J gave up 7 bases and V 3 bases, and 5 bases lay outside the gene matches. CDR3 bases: TGTGCCAGCAGCTTCGGACAGGGACGGGAGCAGTACTTC. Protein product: CASSFGQGREQYF.

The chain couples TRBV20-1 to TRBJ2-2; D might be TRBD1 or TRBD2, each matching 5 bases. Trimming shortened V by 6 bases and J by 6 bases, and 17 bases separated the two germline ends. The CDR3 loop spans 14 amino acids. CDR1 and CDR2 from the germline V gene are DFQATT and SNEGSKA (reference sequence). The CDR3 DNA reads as TGCAGTGCGTTTCGCGGGCTAGGGGCCGGGGAGCTGTTTTTT. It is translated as CSAFRGLGAGELFF.

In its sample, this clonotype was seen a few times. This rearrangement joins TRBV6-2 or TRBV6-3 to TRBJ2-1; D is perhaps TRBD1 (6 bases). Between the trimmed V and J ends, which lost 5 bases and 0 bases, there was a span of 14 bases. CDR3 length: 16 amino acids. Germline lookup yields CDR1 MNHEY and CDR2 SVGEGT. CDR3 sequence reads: CASSRQADFSYNEQFF. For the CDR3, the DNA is TGTGCCAGCAGTAGACAGGCCGATTTCTCCTACAATGAGCAGTTCTTC.

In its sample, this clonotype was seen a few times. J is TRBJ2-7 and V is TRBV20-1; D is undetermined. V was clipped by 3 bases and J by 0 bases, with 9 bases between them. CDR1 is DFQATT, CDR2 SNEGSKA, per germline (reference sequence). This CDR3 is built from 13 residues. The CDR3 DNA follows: TGCAGTGCTAGTAACGGGTTCTCCTACGAGCAGTACTTC. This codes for CSASNGFSYEQYF.

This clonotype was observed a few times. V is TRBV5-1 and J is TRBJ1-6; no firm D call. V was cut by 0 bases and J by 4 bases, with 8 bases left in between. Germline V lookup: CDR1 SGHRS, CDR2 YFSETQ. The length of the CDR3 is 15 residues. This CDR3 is CASSLDQGYNSPLHF. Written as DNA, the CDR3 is TGCGCCAGCAGCTTGGATCAAGGGTATAATTCACCCCTCCACTTT.

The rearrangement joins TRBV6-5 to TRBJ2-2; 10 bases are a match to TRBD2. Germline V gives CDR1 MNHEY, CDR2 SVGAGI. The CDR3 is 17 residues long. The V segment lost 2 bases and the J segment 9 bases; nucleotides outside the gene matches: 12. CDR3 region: CASSYPPGSGRARELFF. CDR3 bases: TGTGCCAGCAGTTACCCACCCGGGAGCGGGAGGGCCCGGGAGCTGTTTTTT.

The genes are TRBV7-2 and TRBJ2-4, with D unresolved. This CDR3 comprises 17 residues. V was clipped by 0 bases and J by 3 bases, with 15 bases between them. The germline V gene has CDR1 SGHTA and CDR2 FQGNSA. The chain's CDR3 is CASSLAASGNYKNIQYF. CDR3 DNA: TGTGCCAGCAGCTTAGCGGCATCTGGAAACTACAAAAACATTCAGTACTTC. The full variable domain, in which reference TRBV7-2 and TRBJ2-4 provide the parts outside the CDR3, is GAGVSQSPSNKVTEKGKDVELRCDPISGHTALYWYRQSLGQGLEFLIYFQGNSAPDKSGLPSDRFSAERTGGSVSTLTIQRTQQEDSAVYLCASSLAASGNYKNIQYFGAGTRLSVL.

CDR3 sequence: CASSGSSATYNEQFF. The CDR3 nucleotides are TGCGCCAGCAGCGGTTCTAGCGCAACATACAATGAGCAGTTCTTC. The chain recombines TRBV5-1 with TRBJ2-1, with D maybe TRBD2 (6 bases). In germline, CDR1 is SGHRS, CDR2 YFSETQ. The CDR3 is made up of 15 amino acids. The V and J ends lost 4 bases and 4 bases respectively, with 15 bases between them.

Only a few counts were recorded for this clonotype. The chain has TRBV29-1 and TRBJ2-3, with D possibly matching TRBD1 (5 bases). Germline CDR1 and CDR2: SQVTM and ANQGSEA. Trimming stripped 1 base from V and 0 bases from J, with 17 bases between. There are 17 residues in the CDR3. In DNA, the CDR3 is TGCAGCGTTGAAGGAGCAGGGTCAGGGATCAGCACAGATACGCAGTATTTT. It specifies CSVEGAGSGISTDTQYF.

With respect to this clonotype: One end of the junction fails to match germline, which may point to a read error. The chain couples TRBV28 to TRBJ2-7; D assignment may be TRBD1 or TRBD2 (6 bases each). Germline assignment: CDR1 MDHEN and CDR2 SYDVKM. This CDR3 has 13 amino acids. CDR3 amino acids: CASSLRGPQGLLF. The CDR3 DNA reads TGTGCCAGCAGCCTTCGGGGGCCCCAAGGATTACTCTTC. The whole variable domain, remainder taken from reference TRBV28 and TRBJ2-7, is DVKVTQSSRYLVKRTGEKVFLECVQDMDHENMFWYRQDPGLGLRLIYFSYDVKMKEKGDIPEGYSVSREKKERFSLILESASTNQTSMYLCASSLRGPQGLLFGPGTRLTVT.

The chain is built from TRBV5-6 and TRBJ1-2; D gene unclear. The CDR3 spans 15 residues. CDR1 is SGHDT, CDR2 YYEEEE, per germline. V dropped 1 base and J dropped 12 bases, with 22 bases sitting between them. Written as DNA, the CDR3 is TGTGCCAGCAGCTTGAGACACTTCGGCCGGGATGGGGACACCTTC. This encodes CASSLRHFGRDGDTF.

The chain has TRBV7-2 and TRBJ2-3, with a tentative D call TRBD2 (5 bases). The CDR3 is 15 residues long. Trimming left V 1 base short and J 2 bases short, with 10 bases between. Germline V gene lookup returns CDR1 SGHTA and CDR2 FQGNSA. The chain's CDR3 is CASSLGRPITDTQYF. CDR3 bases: TGTGCCAGCAGCTTAGGGAGGCCGATCACAGATACGCAGTATTTT. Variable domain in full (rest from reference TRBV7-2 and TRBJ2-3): GAGVSQSPSNKVTEKGKDVELRCDPISGHTALYWYRQSLGQGLEFLIYFQGNSAPDKSGLPSDRFSAERTGGSVSTLTIQRTQQEDSAVYLCASSLGRPITDTQYFGPGTRLTVL.

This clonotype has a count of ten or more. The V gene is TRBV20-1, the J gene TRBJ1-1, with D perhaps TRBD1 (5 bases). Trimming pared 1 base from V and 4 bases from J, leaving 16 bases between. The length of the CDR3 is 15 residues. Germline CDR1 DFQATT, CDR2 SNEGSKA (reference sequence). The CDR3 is CSARAYQGRRTEAFF. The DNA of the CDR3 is TGCAGTGCTAGAGCCTATCAGGGTAGGCGCACTGAAGCTTTCTTT.

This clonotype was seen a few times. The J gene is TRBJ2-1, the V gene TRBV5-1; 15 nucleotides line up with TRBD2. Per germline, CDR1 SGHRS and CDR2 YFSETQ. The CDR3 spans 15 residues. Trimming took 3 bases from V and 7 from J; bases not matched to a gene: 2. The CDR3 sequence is CASSWTSGGGNEQFF. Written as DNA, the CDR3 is TGCGCCAGCAGCTGGACTAGCGGGGGGGGTAATGAGCAGTTCTTC.

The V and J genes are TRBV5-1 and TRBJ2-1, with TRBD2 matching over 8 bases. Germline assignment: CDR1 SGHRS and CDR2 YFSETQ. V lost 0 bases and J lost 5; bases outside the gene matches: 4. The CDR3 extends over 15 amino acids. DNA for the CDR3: TGCGCCAGCAGCTTGGACAGCGGGAGCAACAATGAGCAGTTCTTC. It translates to CASSLDSGSNNEQFF.

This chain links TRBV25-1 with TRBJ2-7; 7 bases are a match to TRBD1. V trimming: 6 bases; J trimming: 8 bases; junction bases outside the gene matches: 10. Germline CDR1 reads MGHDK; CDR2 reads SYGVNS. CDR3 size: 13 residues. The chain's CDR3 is CASSNSGQVKQYF. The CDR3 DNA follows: TGTGCCAGCAGCAACTCCGGACAGGTCAAGCAGTACTTC.

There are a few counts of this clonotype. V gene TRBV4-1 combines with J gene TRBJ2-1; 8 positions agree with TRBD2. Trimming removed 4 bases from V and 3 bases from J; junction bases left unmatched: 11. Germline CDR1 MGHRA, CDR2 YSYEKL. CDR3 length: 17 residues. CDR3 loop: CASSPTASAGDYNEQFF. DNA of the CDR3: TGCGCCAGCAGCCCGACCGCCTCAGCGGGGGACTACAATGAGCAGTTCTTC.

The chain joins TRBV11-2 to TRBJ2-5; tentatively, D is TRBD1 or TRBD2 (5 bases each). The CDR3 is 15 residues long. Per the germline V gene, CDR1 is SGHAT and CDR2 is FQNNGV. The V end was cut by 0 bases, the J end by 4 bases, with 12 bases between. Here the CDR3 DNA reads TGTGCCAGCAGCTTAGACGGGACGGACGGAGAGACCCAGTACTTC. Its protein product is CASSLDGTDGETQYF.

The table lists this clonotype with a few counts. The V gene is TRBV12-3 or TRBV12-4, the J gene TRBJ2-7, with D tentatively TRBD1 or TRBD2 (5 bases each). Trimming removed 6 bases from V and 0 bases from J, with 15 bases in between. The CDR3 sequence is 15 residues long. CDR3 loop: CASSPGTGASYEQYF. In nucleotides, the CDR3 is TGTGCCAGCAGCCCAGGCACCGGGGCCTCCTACGAGCAGTACTTC.

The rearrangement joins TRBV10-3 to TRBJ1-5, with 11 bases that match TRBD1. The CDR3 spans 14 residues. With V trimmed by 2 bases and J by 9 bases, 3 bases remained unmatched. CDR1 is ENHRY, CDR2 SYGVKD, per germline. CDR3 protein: CAISEGQGAWPQHF. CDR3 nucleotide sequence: TGTGCCATCAGTGAGGGACAGGGGGCTTGGCCCCAGCATTTT.

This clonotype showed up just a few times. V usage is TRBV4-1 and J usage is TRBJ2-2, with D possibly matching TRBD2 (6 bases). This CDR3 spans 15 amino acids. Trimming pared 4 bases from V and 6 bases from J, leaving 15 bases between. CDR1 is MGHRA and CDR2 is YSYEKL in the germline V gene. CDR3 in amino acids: CASSPRGGIAGELFF. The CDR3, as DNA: TGCGCCAGCAGCCCCCGGGGAGGTATTGCCGGGGAGCTGTTTTTT.